A single sample is the source of the 17 T cell receptor beta chains below, sequenced in a study of blood T cell repertoires in COVID-19. Some clones are missing from TCRdb's copy, which holds only in-frame ones; the method was immunoSEQ multiplex PCR. The repertoire includes 120,000 to 150,000 clones, 85% of them detected once, and 2.5% to 3% sits in the top ten. Sequenced: peripheral blood. The receptors here all came from a woman aged 40 to 49 with active or convalescent COVID-19.

This chain connects TRBV10-3 to TRBJ1-1, with TRBD1 matching over 7 bases. This CDR3 is built from 14 residues. CDR1 and CDR2 from the germline V gene are ENHRY and SYGVKD. The trim removed 7 bases at V and 4 bases at J, leaving 9 bases unmatched. CDR3 DNA: TGTGCCATCACACTACAGGGGTTGGGCACTGAAGCTTTCTTT. Translated: CAITLQGLGTEAFF.

This clone showed up just once. This chain uses TRBV19 with TRBJ1-4; D possibly corresponds to TRBD1 (5 bases). Germline CDR1 reads LNHDA; CDR2 reads SQIVND (reference sequence). Trimming took off 6 bases at V and 1 base at J, with 15 bases between the two ends. This CDR3 contains 16 residues. This CDR3 is CASRTGSLGTNEKLFF. CDR3 nucleotide sequence: TGTGCCAGTAGAACAGGCTCTTTGGGAACTAATGAAAAACTGTTTTTT.

The rearrangement uses TRBV5-8 and TRBJ2-5, with 8 bases matching TRBD2. After removal of 0 bases from V and 6 bases from J, the junction contained 7 bases not matched to a gene. CDR3 length: 15 amino acids. CDR1 and CDR2 from the germline V gene are SGHTS and YDEGEE. This CDR3 is CASSLEGTRGQTQYF. The DNA for the CDR3 is TGTGCCAGCAGCTTGGAGGGGACTAGAGGCCAGACCCAGTACTTC.

The rearrangement links TRBV5-8 to TRBJ1-2, with 8 bases identical to TRBD1. Germline loops: CDR1 SGHTS, CDR2 YDEGEE. With V trimmed by 4 bases and J by 3 bases, 14 bases remained unmatched. The CDR3 loop spans 17 amino acids. The CDR3 sequence: CASSGPRTGRADYGYTF. Written as DNA, the CDR3 is TGTGCCAGCAGCGGCCCGAGGACAGGGCGGGCCGACTATGGCTACACCTTC.

This clone has a handful of counts. This chain connects TRBV2 to TRBJ1-1; D is ambiguous. CDR1 is SNHLY and CDR2 is FYNNEI in the germline V gene. This CDR3 is built from 14 residues. The germline V and J ends were trimmed by 7 bases and 0 bases, with 12 bases remaining between them. CDR3 amino acids: CASNRLLMNTEAFF. CDR3 DNA sequence: TGTGCCAGCAACCGACTGCTCATGAACACTGAAGCTTTCTTT.

The rearrangement uses TRBV6-5 and TRBJ2-1; TRBD2 matches at 10 bases. The trim removed 6 bases at V and 5 bases at J, leaving 4 bases unmatched. The CDR3 has 14 amino acids. CDR1 and CDR2 (germline): MNHEY, SVGAGI. The CDR3 coding sequence is TGTGCCAGCAGAAGCGGGGGGGCCCACAATGAGCAGTTCTTC. Protein sequence: CASRSGGAHNEQFF.

This clone was detected once. CDR3: CASSLGTGIKETQYF. The CDR3 region has the DNA TGTGCCAGTTCACTTGGGACAGGGATTAAAGAGACCCAGTACTTC. The chain joins TRBV9 to TRBJ2-5; 9 bases match TRBD1. The CDR3 loop spans 15 amino acids. From germline, CDR1 is SGDLS and CDR2 YYNGEE. With V trimmed by 8 bases and J by 3 bases, 11 bases remained unmatched.

The chain is built from TRBV4-1 and TRBJ1-1; D is uncertain. This CDR3 comprises 12 residues. The germline V gene has CDR1 MGHRA and CDR2 YSYEKL. Trimming stripped 8 bases from V and 5 bases from J, with 12 bases between. The CDR3 region has the DNA TGCGCCAGCGATAACGGAGAAACTGAAGCTTTCTTT. Translating gives CASDNGETEAFF.

V usage is TRBV28 and J usage is TRBJ2-1, with D perhaps TRBD1 (7 bases). Germline CDR1 and CDR2: MDHEN and SYDVKM. With 8 bases removed from V and 4 bases from J, the gap between germline ends came to 15 bases. The CDR3 is made up of 14 amino acids. DNA of the CDR3: TGTGCCAGCCGTCAGGGGGGTTCGTACAATGAGCAGTTCTTC. This translates into CASRQGGSYNEQFF.

The CDR3: CASSVGGYNSPLHF. As DNA, the CDR3 is TGTGCCAGCAGTGTAGGGGGCTATAATTCACCCCTCCACTTT. This rearrangement joins TRBV25-1 to TRBJ1-6; D may be TRBD1 (6 bases). Germline V gives CDR1 MGHDK, CDR2 SYGVNS. The CDR3 has 14 amino acids. V was pared by 4 bases and J by 3 bases, with 7 bases between. The full variable domain, in which reference TRBV25-1 and TRBJ1-6 provide the parts outside the CDR3, is EADIYQTPRYLVIGTGKKITLECSQTMGHDKMYWYQQDPGMELHLIHYSYGVNSTEKGDLSSESTVSRIRTEHFPLTLESARPSHTSQYLCASSVGGYNSPLHFGNGTRLTVT.

The table lists this clone with many counts. Additional DNA sequences in this sample encode the identical CDR3. This chain links TRBV7-9 with TRBJ1-2; 7 bases align to TRBD1. V trimming: 5 bases; J trimming: 2 bases; junction bases outside the gene matches: 8. Per germline, CDR1 SEHNR and CDR2 FQNEAQ (reference sequence). The CDR3 spans 15 residues. The CDR3 loop reads CASSPRTGINYGYTF. CDR3 in DNA: TGTGCCAGCAGCCCGCGGACAGGAATCAACTATGGCTACACCTTC. Full variable domain (missing parts from reference TRBV7-9 and TRBJ1-2): DTGVSQNPRHKITKRGQNVTFRCDPISEHNRLYWYRQTLGQGPEFLTYFQNEAQLEKSRLLSDRFSAERPKGSFSTLEIQRTEQGDSAMYLCASSPRTGINYGYTFGSGTRLTVV.

In this sample, this clone turned up a few times. The rearrangement links TRBV7-2 to TRBJ2-7; no clear D. V lost 4 bases and J lost 4, with 11 bases in between. The V gene's germline CDR1 is SGHTA and CDR2 FQGNSA. The CDR3 runs 13 residues. The CDR3 is CASSSLATYEQYF. CDR3 bases: TGTGCCAGCAGCTCCTTAGCAACATACGAGCAGTACTTC. Full variable domain (rest looked up from reference TRBV7-2 and TRBJ2-7): GAGVSQSPSNKVTEKGKDVELRCDPISGHTALYWYRQSLGQGLEFLIYFQGNSAPDKSGLPSDRFSAERTGGSVSTLTIQRTQQEDSAVYLCASSSLATYEQYFGPGTRLTVT.

A single count supports this clone. CDR3 amino acids: CASSRSTVPGGNQPQHF. In nucleotides, the CDR3 is TGTGCCAGCAGTCGATCGACAGTTCCTGGGGGCAATCAGCCCCAGCATTTT. This chain joins TRBV6-6 and TRBJ1-5; the D gene is possibly TRBD1 (5 bases). Looked up from germline, CDR1 is MNHNY and CDR2 is SVGAGI (reference sequence). The CDR3 has 17 residues. Trimming removed 5 bases at V and 2 bases at J, with 19 bases between.

The chain recombines TRBV5-1 with TRBJ2-1; TRBD2 matches at 13 bases. With V trimmed by 5 bases and J by 8 bases, 10 bases remained unmatched. Germline CDR1 reads SGHRS; CDR2 reads YFSETQ. CDR3 length equals 16 residues. This chain's CDR3 is CASSLGGTSGTDEQFF. The CDR3 DNA reads as TGCGCCAGCAGTCTGGGGGGGACTAGCGGGACCGATGAGCAGTTCTTC.

This rearrangement joins TRBV18 to TRBJ2-5; 14 bases are shared with TRBD2. J gave up 3 bases and V 3 bases, and 6 bases lay outside the gene matches. Germline V gives CDR1 KGHSH, CDR2 LQKENI. The CDR3 consists of 17 residues. As DNA, the CDR3 is TGTGCCAGCTCACCGGGACTAGCGGGGGTGTCCAAAGAGACCCAGTACTTC. This sequence encodes CASSPGLAGVSKETQYF.

The gene calls are TRBV4-1 and TRBJ1-3; D is unclear. The CDR3 length is 15 residues. Trimming shortened V by 2 bases and J by 1 base, and 9 bases separated the two germline ends. Per the germline V gene, CDR1 is MGHRA and CDR2 is YSYEKL. In DNA, the CDR3 is TGCGCCAGCAGCCAATCGGGATTATCTGGAAACACCATATATTTT. This sequence encodes CASSQSGLSGNTIYF.

CDR3 DNA sequence: TGTGCCAGCAGCTTAGTGGGACTAGCGGGACGGAACGAGCAGTACTTC. This codes for CASSLVGLAGRNEQYF. The chain carries TRBV7-9 and TRBJ2-7, with 13 bases fitting TRBD2. Germline CDR1 reads SEHNR; CDR2 reads FQNEAQ (reference sequence). This CDR3 region has 16 residues. V was clipped by 1 base and J by 5 bases; unmatched bases: 5.